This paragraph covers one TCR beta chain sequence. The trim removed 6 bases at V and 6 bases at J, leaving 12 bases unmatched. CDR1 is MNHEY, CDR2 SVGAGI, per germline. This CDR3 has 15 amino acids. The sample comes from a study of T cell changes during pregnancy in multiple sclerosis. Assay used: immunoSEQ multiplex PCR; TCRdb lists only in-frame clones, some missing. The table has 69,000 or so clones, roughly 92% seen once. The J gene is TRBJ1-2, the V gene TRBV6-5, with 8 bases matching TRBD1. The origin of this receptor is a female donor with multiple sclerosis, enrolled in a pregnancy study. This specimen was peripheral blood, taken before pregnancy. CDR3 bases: TGTGCCAGCAGCACCTCAGGGGGCGTAGTTCATGGCTACACCTTC. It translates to CASSTSGGVVHGYTF.